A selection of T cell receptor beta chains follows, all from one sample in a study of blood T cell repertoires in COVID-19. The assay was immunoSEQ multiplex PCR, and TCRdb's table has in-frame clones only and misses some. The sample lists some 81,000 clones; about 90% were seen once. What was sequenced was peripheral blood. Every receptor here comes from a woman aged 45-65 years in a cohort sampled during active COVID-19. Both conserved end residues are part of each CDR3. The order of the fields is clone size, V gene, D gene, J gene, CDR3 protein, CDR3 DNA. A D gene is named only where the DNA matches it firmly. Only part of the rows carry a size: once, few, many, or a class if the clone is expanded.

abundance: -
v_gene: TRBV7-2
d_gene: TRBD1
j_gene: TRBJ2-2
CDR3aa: CASSVNGQGTGELFF
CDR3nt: TGTGCCAGCAGCGTAAACGGACAGGGAACCGGGGAGCTGTTTTTT

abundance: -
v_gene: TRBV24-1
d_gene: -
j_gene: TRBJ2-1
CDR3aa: CATSDSPERTAYNEQFF
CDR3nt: TGTGCCACCAGTGATTCCCCTGAACGGACAGCTTACAATGAGCAGTTCTTC

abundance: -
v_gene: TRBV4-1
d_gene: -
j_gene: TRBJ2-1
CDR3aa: CASNWAISYNEQFF
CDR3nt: TGCGCCAGCAATTGGGCGATCTCCTACAATGAGCAGTTCTTC

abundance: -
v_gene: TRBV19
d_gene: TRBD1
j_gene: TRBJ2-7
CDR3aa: CASSPTDRAPSYEQYF
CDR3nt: TGTGCCAGTAGTCCCACAGACAGGGCCCCATCATACGAGCAGTACTTC

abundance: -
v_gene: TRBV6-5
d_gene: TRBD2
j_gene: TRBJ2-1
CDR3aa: CASSLSGRSYNEQFF
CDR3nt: TGTGCCAGCAGTTTAAGCGGGAGGTCCTACAATGAGCAGTTCTTC

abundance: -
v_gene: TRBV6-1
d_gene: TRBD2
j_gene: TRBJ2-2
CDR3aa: CASSEAGVRTGELFF
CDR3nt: TGTGCCAGCAGTGAGGCGGGAGTGAGGACCGGGGAGCTGTTTTTT

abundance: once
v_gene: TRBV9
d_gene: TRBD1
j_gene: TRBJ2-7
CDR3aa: CASSVGTGAKAYEQYF
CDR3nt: TGTGCCAGCAGCGTAGGGACAGGGGCGAAAGCCTACGAGCAGTACTTC

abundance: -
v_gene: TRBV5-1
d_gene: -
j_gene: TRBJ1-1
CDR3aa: CASSLIMGANTEAFF
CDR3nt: TGCGCCAGCAGCTTGATAATGGGAGCTAACACTGAAGCTTTCTTT

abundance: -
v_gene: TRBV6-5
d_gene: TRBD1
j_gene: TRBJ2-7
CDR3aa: CASSYSQGSEQYF
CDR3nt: TGTGCCAGCAGTTACTCACAGGGGAGCGAGCAGTACTTC

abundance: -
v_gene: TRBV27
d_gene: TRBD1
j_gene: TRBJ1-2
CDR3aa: CASRSWQGGSNYGYTF
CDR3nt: TGTGCCAGCAGATCCTGGCAGGGGGGATCGAACTATGGCTACACCTTC

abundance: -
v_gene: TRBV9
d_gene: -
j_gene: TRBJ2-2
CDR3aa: CASSVAPPSLIGTGELFF
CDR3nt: TGTGCCAGCAGCGTAGCTCCCCCTAGCCTTATCGGCACCGGGGAGCTGTTTTTT

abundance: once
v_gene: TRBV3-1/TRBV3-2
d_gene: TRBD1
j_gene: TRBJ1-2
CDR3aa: CASSSRQGSKGYTF
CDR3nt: TGTGCCAGCAGCTCGAGACAGGGTTCTAAAGGCTACACCTTC

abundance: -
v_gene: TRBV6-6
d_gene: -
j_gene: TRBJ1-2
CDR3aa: CASRQNREPNYGYTF
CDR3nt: TGTGCCAGCAGACAAAACAGGGAACCCAACTATGGCTACACCTTC

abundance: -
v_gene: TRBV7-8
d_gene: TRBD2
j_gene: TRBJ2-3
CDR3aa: CASSPLAARTDTQYF
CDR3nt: TGTGCCAGCAGCCCACTAGCGGCCCGCACAGATACGCAGTATTTT

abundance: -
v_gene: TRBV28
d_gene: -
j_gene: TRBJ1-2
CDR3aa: CASTLGGAVVLSGYTF
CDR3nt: TGTGCCAGCACCCTAGGGGGGGCAGTTGTTCTCAGTGGCTACACCTTC

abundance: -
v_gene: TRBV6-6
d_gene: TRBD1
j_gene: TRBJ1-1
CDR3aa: CASSGQGTTEAFF
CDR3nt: TGTGCCAGCAGTGGACAGGGAACGACTGAAGCTTTCTTT

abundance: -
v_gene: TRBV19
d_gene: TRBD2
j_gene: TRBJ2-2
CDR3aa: CASSPLRTSGNTGELFF
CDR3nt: TGTGCCAGTAGTCCGCTCCGGACTAGCGGGAACACCGGGGAGCTGTTTTTT

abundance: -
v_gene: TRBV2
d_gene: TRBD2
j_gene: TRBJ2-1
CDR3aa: CASTGLAGESYNEQFF
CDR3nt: TGTGCCAGCACTGGACTAGCGGGAGAATCCTACAATGAGCAGTTCTTC

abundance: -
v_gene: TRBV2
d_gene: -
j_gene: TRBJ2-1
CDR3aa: CASSEVTIRLSYNEQFF
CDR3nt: TGTGCCAGCAGTGAAGTTACTATTCGACTCTCCTACAATGAGCAGTTCTTC

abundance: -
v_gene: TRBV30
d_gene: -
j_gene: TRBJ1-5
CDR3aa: CAWSTQGNQPQHF
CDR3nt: TGTGCCTGGAGTACCCAGGGAAATCAGCCCCAGCATTTT

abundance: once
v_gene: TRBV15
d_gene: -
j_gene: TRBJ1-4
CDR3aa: CATSRDQRINEKLFF
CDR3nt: TGTGCCACCAGCAGAGATCAGAGGATTAATGAAAAACTGTTTTTT

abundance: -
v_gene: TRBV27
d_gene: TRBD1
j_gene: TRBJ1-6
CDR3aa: CASTGGYSPLHF
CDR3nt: TGTGCCAGCACAGGGGGCTATTCACCCCTCCACTTT

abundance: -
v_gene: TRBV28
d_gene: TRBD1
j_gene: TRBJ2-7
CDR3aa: CASSLRKFRTGGGEQYF
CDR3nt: TGTGCCAGCAGTTTGAGGAAATTTCGGACAGGGGGTGGCGAGCAGTACTTC

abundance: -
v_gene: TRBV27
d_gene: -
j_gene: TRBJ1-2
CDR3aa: CASSPLEGSYGYTF
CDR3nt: TGTGCCAGCAGTCCCCTGGAGGGCTCCTATGGCTACACCTTC

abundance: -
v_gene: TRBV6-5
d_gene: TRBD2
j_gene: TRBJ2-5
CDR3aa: CASSYSPLAGETQYF
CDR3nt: TGTGCCAGCAGTTACTCTCCACTAGCGGGCGAGACCCAGTACTTC

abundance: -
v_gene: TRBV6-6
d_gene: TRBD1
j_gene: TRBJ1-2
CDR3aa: CASSAGQGSSGYTF
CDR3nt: TGTGCCAGCAGTGCCGGACAGGGATCGAGTGGCTACACCTTC

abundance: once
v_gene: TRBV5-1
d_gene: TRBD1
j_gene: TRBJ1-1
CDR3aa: CASRPYRGLDSTEAFF
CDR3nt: TGCGCCAGCAGGCCTTACAGGGGCTTGGACTCCACTGAAGCTTTCTTT

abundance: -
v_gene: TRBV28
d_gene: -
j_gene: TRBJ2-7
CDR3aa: CASSLINRLTYEQYF
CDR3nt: TGTGCCAGCAGTTTAATAAACAGGCTCACCTACGAGCAGTACTTC

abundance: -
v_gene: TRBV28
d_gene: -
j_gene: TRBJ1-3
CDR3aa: CASRTGSGNTIYF
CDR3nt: TGTGCCAGCAGAACAGGGTCTGGAAACACCATATATTTT

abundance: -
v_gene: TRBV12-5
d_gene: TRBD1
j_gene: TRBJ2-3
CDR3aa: CASGSGTGDPDTQYF
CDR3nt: TGTGCTAGTGGTTCAGGGACAGGGGACCCAGATACGCAGTATTTT

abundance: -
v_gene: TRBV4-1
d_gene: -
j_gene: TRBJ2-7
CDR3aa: CASSRLVGGAVDEQYF
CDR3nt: TGCGCCAGCAGCCGCCTCGTCGGGGGAGCAGTGGATGAGCAGTACTTC

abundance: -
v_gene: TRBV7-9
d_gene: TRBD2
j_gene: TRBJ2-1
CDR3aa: CASSLGTSGIPNNEQFF
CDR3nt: TGTGCCAGCAGCCTGGGGACTAGCGGGATCCCTAACAATGAGCAGTTCTTC

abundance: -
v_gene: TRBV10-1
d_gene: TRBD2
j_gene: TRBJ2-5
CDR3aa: CPFAGGPEETQYF
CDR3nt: TGCCCCTTCGCGGGAGGCCCTGAGGAGACCCAGTACTTC

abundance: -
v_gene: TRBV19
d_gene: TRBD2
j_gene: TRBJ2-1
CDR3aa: CASRTSGSTNEQFF
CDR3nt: TGTGCCAGTAGAACTAGCGGGAGCACTAATGAGCAGTTCTTC

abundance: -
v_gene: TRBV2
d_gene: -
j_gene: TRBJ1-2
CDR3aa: CASSERDVYGYTF
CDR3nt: TGTGCCAGCAGTGAGAGGGATGTCTATGGCTACACCTTC

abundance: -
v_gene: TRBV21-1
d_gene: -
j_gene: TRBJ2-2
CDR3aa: CASSKGLADTGELFF
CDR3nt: TGTGCCAGCAGCAAAGGACTAGCGGACACCGGGGAGCTGTTTTTT

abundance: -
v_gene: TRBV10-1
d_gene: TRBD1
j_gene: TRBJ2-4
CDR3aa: CASFTGGSLAKNIQYF
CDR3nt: TGCGCCAGTTTTACAGGGGGCTCTTTAGCCAAAAACATTCAGTACTTC

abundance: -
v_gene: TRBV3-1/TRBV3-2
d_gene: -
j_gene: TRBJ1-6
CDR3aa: CASSQGSGTNSPLHF
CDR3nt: TGTGCCAGCAGCCAAGGATCCGGGACAAATTCACCCCTCCACTTT

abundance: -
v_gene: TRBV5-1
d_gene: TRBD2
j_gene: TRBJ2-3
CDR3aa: CASSLGLAGPRDTQYF
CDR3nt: TGCGCCAGCAGCTTGGGCCTAGCGGGACCTCGGGATACGCAGTATTTT

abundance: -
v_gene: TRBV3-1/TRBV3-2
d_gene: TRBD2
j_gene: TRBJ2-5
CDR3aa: CASSPGVAGNIQETQYF
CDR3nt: TGTGCCAGCAGCCCCGGAGTAGCGGGAAATATACAAGAGACCCAGTACTTC

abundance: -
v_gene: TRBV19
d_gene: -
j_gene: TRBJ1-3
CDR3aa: CASSIGGSAGSGNTIYF
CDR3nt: TGTGCCAGTAGTATAGGCGGCAGTGCTGGCTCTGGAAACACCATATATTTT

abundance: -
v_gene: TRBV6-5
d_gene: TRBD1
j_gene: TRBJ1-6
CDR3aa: CAIVGQGTVMALHF
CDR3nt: TGTGCCATCGTGGGACAGGGGACGGTTATGGCCCTCCACTTT

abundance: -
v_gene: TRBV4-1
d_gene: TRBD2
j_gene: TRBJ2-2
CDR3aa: CASSQRTSGRGTGELFF
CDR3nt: TGCGCCAGCAGTCAACGGACTAGCGGGAGAGGTACCGGGGAGCTGTTTTTT

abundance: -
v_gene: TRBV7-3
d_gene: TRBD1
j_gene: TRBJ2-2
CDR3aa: CASSSIAGTGNTGELFF
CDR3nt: TGTGCCAGCAGCTCTATCGCGGGGACAGGGAACACCGGGGAGCTGTTTTTT